The entry below describes one T cell receptor beta chain. Its antigen is still unknown. V lost 2 bases, J lost 2 bases, and 1 base stayed unmatched. The germline CDR1 and CDR2 sequences are SGHKS and YYEKEE (reference sequence). There are 14 residues in the CDR3. These data come from a study of cytomegalovirus exposure and HLA in healthy donors. At the level of the study: Unique TCRs numbering some 93 million, obtained from HLA-typed donors, made up an early data release. Overall study findings and caveats: A list of around 150 TCR beta chains associated with cytomegalovirus was given.

The PCR ran on 60 Vbeta and 13 Jbeta primers. Only in-frame clones appear in the TCRdb table, and some are missing; sequencing was by immunoSEQ multiplex PCR. The sample consists of about 100,000 clones, 60% to 80% of them appearing once. This receptor was taken from a man aged 45 to 65 in good health and CMV-seropositive. Specimen: PBMCs. The chain links TRBV5-5 to TRBJ2-1; 7 bases map to TRBD2. CDR3 DNA: TGTGCCAGCAGCTTCGGGGGGACCTACAATGAGCAGTTCTTC. The encoded protein is CASSFGGTYNEQFF.